The 17 T cell receptor beta chains reported below all come from one sample, sequenced in a study of blood T cell repertoires in COVID-19. TCRdb's copy holds only in-frame clones and misses some; the assay was immunoSEQ multiplex PCR. The sample lists 150,000 or so clones; roughly 88% were seen once. The sample comprised peripheral blood. Receptor source: a woman in her 50s with acute or convalescent COVID-19.

The rearrangement joins TRBV9 to TRBJ2-1, with 10 positions matching TRBD2. Per germline, CDR1 SGDLS and CDR2 YYNGEE. CDR3 length equals 15 residues. Germline trimming cut 3 bases from V and 6 bases from J; bases unmatched to any gene: 6. The CDR3 DNA reads TGTGCCAGCAGCGCCAGACTAGCGGGCTTCAATGAGCAGTTCTTC. It yields the protein CASSARLAGFNEQFF.

This chain uses TRBV29-1 with TRBJ2-7, with 7 bases matching TRBD1. Germline loops: CDR1 SQVTM, CDR2 ANQGSEA. V lost 2 bases to trimming and J lost 6 bases; unmatched junction nucleotides: 1. This CDR3 is built from 11 residues. The DNA of the CDR3 is TGCAGCGTTGAAACAGGGGCCGAGCAGTACTTC. This codes for CSVETGAEQYF.

This chain connects TRBV10-3 to TRBJ1-3; no firm D call. The CDR3 spans 15 residues. Germline lookup yields CDR1 ENHRY and CDR2 SYGVKD. Trimming took off 5 bases at V and 0 bases at J, with 11 bases between the two ends. DNA for the CDR3: TGTGCCATCAGTACCCCGGGGTACTCTGGAAACACCATATATTTT. It encodes CAISTPGYSGNTIYF.

The rearrangement joins TRBV15 to TRBJ1-1; the match to TRBD1 covers 10 bases. This CDR3 region has 15 residues. Germline V CDR1 and CDR2: LNHNV, YYDKDF (reference sequence). V dropped 3 bases and J dropped 1; count of bases not matched to a gene: 2. CDR3 protein: CATSRRQGANTEAFF. The CDR3 DNA reads as TGTGCCACCAGCAGGAGACAGGGGGCGAACACTGAAGCTTTCTTT.

This sequence joins TRBV5-5 and TRBJ1-5; TRBD1 matches 8 bases. The CDR3 extends over 17 amino acids. Germline CDR1 SGHKS, CDR2 YYEKEE (reference sequence). V lost 0 bases, J lost 6 bases, and 11 bases stayed unmatched. The CDR3 loop is CASSLGTRRTGSQPQHF. CDR3 in DNA: TGTGCCAGCAGCTTGGGGACCCGGCGGACAGGGAGTCAGCCCCAGCATTTT.

This chain links TRBV4-1 with TRBJ1-1; TRBD1 matches at 7 bases. Germline-derived CDR1 and CDR2 are MGHRA and YSYEKL. Unmatched junction bases numbered 4, after V lost 2 bases and J lost 1 base. The CDR3 consists of 15 residues. DNA of the CDR3: TGCGCCAGCAGCCAAATGGGACAGACGAACACTGAAGCTTTCTTT. Translating it yields CASSQMGQTNTEAFF.

V gene TRBV9 combines with J gene TRBJ2-1, with a weak D call TRBD2 (5 bases). Per germline, CDR1 SGDLS and CDR2 YYNGEE. The CDR3 spans 14 residues. Trimming stripped 0 bases from V and 9 bases from J, with 13 bases between. Here the CDR3 reads CASSVDGSRGEQFF. As DNA, the CDR3 is TGTGCCAGCAGCGTAGACGGCAGCCGGGGTGAGCAGTTCTTC.

V gene TRBV6-5 combines with J gene TRBJ1-3, with no clear D. Between the trimmed V and J ends, which lost 6 bases and 1 base, there was a span of 7 bases. CDR1 MNHEY and CDR2 SVGAGI come from the germline V gene. This CDR3 spans 13 amino acids. The CDR3, as DNA: TGTGCCAGCAGCCCACATTCTGGAAACACCATATATTTT. Translating it yields CASSPHSGNTIYF.

V is TRBV2 and J is TRBJ1-4; D is perhaps TRBD1 (5 bases). This CDR3 has 15 residues. V lost 8 bases and J 6 bases, leaving 19 bases between the germline ends. Germline-derived CDR1 and CDR2 are SNHLY and FYNNEI. The CDR3 reads CASGSGGAGHEKLFF. The DNA of the CDR3 is TGTGCCAGCGGTTCTGGCGGGGCGGGTCATGAAAAACTGTTTTTT. Variable domain in full (rest from reference TRBV2 and TRBJ1-4): EPEVTQTPSHQVTQMGQEVILRCVPISNHLYFYWYRQILGQKVEFLVSFYNNEISEKSEIFDDQFSVERPDGSNFTLKIRSTKLEDSAMYFCASGSGGAGHEKLFFGSGTQLSVL.

The V call is TRBV7-3, the J call TRBJ2-2, with TRBD1 as a possible D gene (5 bases). Germline V gene data show CDR1 as SGHTA and CDR2 as FQGTGA. This CDR3 contains 15 residues. The ends were cut back, 2 bases at V and 2 bases at J, with 9 bases in the middle. The CDR3 loop is CASSLYQGNTGELFF. CDR3 in DNA: TGTGCCAGCAGCTTATACCAGGGAAACACCGGGGAGCTGTTTTTT. Filled out from reference TRBV7-3 and TRBJ2-2, the complete variable domain reads GAGVSQTPSNKVTEKGKYVELRCDPISGHTALYWYRQSLGQGPEFLIYFQGTGAADDSGLPNDRFFAVRPEGSVSTLKIQRTERGDSAVYLCASSLYQGNTGELFFGEGSRLTVL.

V and J are TRBV6-2 or TRBV6-3 and TRBJ1-5, with D perhaps TRBD1 (5 bases). CDR3 size: 16 residues. V lost 0 bases and J 0 bases, leaving 9 bases between the germline ends. The germline CDR1 and CDR2 sequences are MNHEY and SVGEGT. CDR3 in DNA: TGTGCCAGCAGTTACTCGACAGTCTATAGCAATCAGCCCCAGCATTTT. This gives the protein CASSYSTVYSNQPQHF.

The CDR3 is CASSDPLLAGGGYLHEQYF. In DNA form, the CDR3 reads TGTGCCAGCAGTGACCCCTTGCTAGCGGGAGGAGGGTATTTGCACGAGCAGTACTTC. The chain couples TRBV6-1 to TRBJ2-7, with 11 bases matching TRBD2. CDR3 length equals 19 residues. CDR1 and CDR2 (germline): MNHNS, SASEGT. Germline trimming cut 3 bases from V and 5 bases from J; bases unmatched to any gene: 18.

This clone was seen just once. The chain joins TRBV5-1 to TRBJ1-1; TRBD1 agrees at 7 bases. The V segment lost 0 bases and the J segment 2 bases; nucleotides outside the gene matches: 7. Germline V gene lookup returns CDR1 SGHRS and CDR2 YFSETQ. There are 16 residues in the CDR3. In DNA, the CDR3 is TGCGCCAGCAGCTTGGACGGGACAGAAGAAAACACTGAAGCTTTCTTT. Translating gives CASSLDGTEENTEAFF.

The chain is built from TRBV29-1 and TRBJ2-7; 7 bases are shared with TRBD2. CDR1 and CDR2 (germline): SQVTM, ANQGSEA. This CDR3 is 14 amino acids long. V lost 4 bases to trimming and J lost 4 bases; unmatched junction nucleotides: 10. CDR3: CSVVYSGGRYEQYF. In DNA, the CDR3 is TGCAGCGTTGTTTACTCGGGAGGAAGGTACGAGCAGTACTTC.

The chain couples TRBV6-5 to TRBJ2-7, with D perhaps matching TRBD1 (6 bases). This CDR3 has 13 amino acids. V was cut by 6 bases and J by 7 bases, with 16 bases left in between. Germline assignment: CDR1 MNHEY and CDR2 SVGAGI. The CDR3 is CASRKTGSGEQYF. The CDR3 DNA reads as TGTGCCAGCAGAAAAACAGGGTCCGGAGAGCAGTACTTC.

V is TRBV6-5 and J is TRBJ1-2, with D possibly matching TRBD1 (6 bases). The CDR3 runs 12 residues. Germline CDR1 reads MNHEY; CDR2 reads SVGAGI. Trimming took 4 bases from V and 4 from J, leaving 7 bases between them. The DNA of the CDR3 is TGTGCCAGCAGTTTGGACAGCTATGGCTACACCTTC. The encoded protein is CASSLDSYGYTF.

Here the CDR3 DNA reads TGCAGTGCTAGCAGGACTTACGAGCAGTACTTC. Protein: CSASRTYEQYF. The chain is built from TRBV20-1 and TRBJ2-7; D is possibly TRBD2 (5 bases). CDR1 is DFQATT, CDR2 SNEGSKA, per germline (reference sequence). The CDR3 is made up of 11 amino acids. V dropped 3 bases and J dropped 4 bases, with 7 bases sitting between them.